The rows below give T cell receptor beta chains drawn from one sample of a study of control samples from healthy donors and cancer patients. Clones were read by immunoSEQ multiplex PCR, and TCRdb kept only the in-frame ones, dropping some. The sample consists of under 200,000 clones, 94% of them appearing once. The sequencing sample was made of blood. These receptors all come from a woman in her thirties or forties in good health. Both conserved end residues are part of each CDR3. A D gene is named only where the DNA matches it firmly. Clone size, where shown, is once, few, many, or a class for clones that have expanded.

TGTGCCAGCAGGCCAGGGGGTACCATGAACACTGAAGCTTTCTTT | CASRPGGTMNTEAFF | . | TRBD1 | TRBJ1-1 | TRBV6-5
TGTGCCAGCGCGAACGGGGCCGCCTACGAGCAGTACTTC | CASANGAAYEQYF | . | . | TRBJ2-7 | TRBV11-1
TGTGCCAGCAGCTTTTACAGTGGAGAACTGTTTTTT | CASSFYSGELFF | once | . | TRBJ1-4 | TRBV7-2
TGTGCCAGTAGTATAGGCCGGGGCGGGAACTCTATGACCGGGGAGCTGTTTTTT | CASSIGRGGNSMTGELFF | . | . | TRBJ2-2 | TRBV19
TGTGCCAGCAGCGAGGGGACAGGTCATAATTCACCCCTCCACTTT | CASSEGTGHNSPLHF | few | TRBD1 | TRBJ1-6 | TRBV9
TGTGCCAGCAGCAATCCCGGCGGTTATGGCTACACCTTC | CASSNPGGYGYTF | . | . | TRBJ1-2 | TRBV27
TGTGCTAGTGGTTTTTTACCCAATCCTTGGCGAGCCGGGGAGCTGTTTTTT | CASGFLPNPWRAGELFF | . | . | TRBJ2-2 | TRBV12-5
TGTGCCAGCAGTCGATCGGGACAGGGTCGAAATGAAGCTTTCTTT | CASSRSGQGRNEAFF | . | TRBD1 | TRBJ1-1 | TRBV6-6
TGTGCCAGCAGTTCTGGAAACACCATATATTTT | CASSSGNTIYF | . | . | TRBJ1-3 | TRBV7-2
TGTGCCAGCAGTTACTCTTCAGGCCCCCGGGAGCAGTACTTC | CASSYSSGPREQYF | . | . | TRBJ2-7 | TRBV6-5
TGTGCCAGCAGCCCGGGACTAGCGGGATTCCAAGAGACCCAGTACTTC | CASSPGLAGFQETQYF | . | TRBD2 | TRBJ2-5 | TRBV7-2
TGCAGCGTTGAAGGCGGCCTGCTCAAAGCTTTCTTT | CSVEGGLLKAFF | . | . | TRBJ1-1 | TRBV29-1
TGTGCCAGCGGTGGGGTGGAGGGGGGGAAACTGTTTTTT | CASGGVEGGKLFF | . | . | TRBJ1-4 | TRBV2
TGTGCCAGCAGTGAACACATAATCTATGGCTACACCTTC | CASSEHIIYGYTF | . | . | TRBJ1-2 | TRBV2
TGTGCCAGCAGTTTAAGCCAGGGTGGTGCGGCCAAAAACATTCAGTACTTC | CASSLSQGGAAKNIQYF | . | . | TRBJ2-4 | TRBV28
TGTGCCAGCAAGGCAGGGGGCCTAACCTACGAGCAGTACTTC | CASKAGGLTYEQYF | once | TRBD1 | TRBJ2-7 | TRBV28
TGCGCCAGCAGCAAAGGGGGCCAGGCGGACACTGAAGCTTTCTTT | CASSKGGQADTEAFF | . | TRBD1 | TRBJ1-1 | TRBV5-1
TGCGCCAGCAGCTTTGACAGAAACTATGGCTACACCTTC | CASSFDRNYGYTF | . | . | TRBJ1-2 | TRBV5-1
TGTGCCAGCAGCGTAGGGGACAGGAGCTCCTACGAGCAGTACTTC | CASSVGDRSSYEQYF | . | TRBD1 | TRBJ2-7 | TRBV9
TGTGCCAGTAGTAAGGGGGCCGGACAGGGAAGAGGACAGCCCCAGCATTTT | CASSKGAGQGRGQPQHF | . | TRBD1 | TRBJ1-5 | TRBV19
TGTGCCAGCAGTCCCGGGACAGGACAGTACGATGAAAAACTGTTTTTT | CASSPGTGQYDEKLFF | . | TRBD1 | TRBJ1-4 | TRBV28
TGTGCCAGTAGTAGTGGTTACGGGAGGTCCTACAATGAGCAGTTCTTC | CASSSGYGRSYNEQFF | . | TRBD2 | TRBJ2-1 | TRBV19
TGCGCCAGCAGCCCGGTGGGGAGCGACTACGAGCAGTACTTC | CASSPVGSDYEQYF | . | . | TRBJ2-7 | TRBV5-1
TGTGCCAGCAGTTCTCGGACTAGCGTCCAAGAGACCCAGTACTTC | CASSSRTSVQETQYF | . | TRBD2 | TRBJ2-5 | TRBV28
TGTGCCAGCAGCCGACTTAGCGGGAGCTCCTACAATGAGCAGTTCTTC | CASSRLSGSSYNEQFF | . | TRBD2 | TRBJ2-1 | TRBV3-1/TRBV3-2
TGCGCCAGCAGCTGGGGGTCGTTGAACACTGAAGCTTTCTTT | CASSWGSLNTEAFF | . | . | TRBJ1-1 | TRBV5-1
TGCGCCAGCAGCTCCTTGAGGGGTACGAACACTGAAGCTTTCTTT | CASSSLRGTNTEAFF | . | . | TRBJ1-1 | TRBV5-1
TGTGTCAGCAGCCCCCCGGGGAGAGACGGAAACACCATATATTTT | CVSSPPGRDGNTIYF | . | . | TRBJ1-3 | TRBV7-9
TGTGCCAGTAACCCGGGACAGGGGGCGATTGGCTACACCTTC | CASNPGQGAIGYTF | . | TRBD1 | TRBJ1-2 | TRBV19
TGTGCCAGCAGCTTATCGGCCGTAGGGTCGTCTAACACCGGGGAGCTGTTTTTT | CASSLSAVGSSNTGELFF | . | . | TRBJ2-2 | TRBV7-8
TGTGCCTGCCAACTAGGGGGACAGGGGATTAGCTCCTATAATTCACCCCTCCACTTT | CACQLGGQGISSYNSPLHF | . | TRBD1 | TRBJ1-6 | TRBV30
TGTGCCAGTAGTACGCCCTTAGGACAGTCGAGGGAAAAACTGTTTTTT | CASSTPLGQSREKLFF | . | . | TRBJ1-4 | TRBV19
TGCAGTGCTAGTGGGGCCCGGGGGTCGTCTGGAAACACCATATATTTT | CSASGARGSSGNTIYF | . | . | TRBJ1-3 | TRBV20-1
TGTGCCAGCAGTACCCTTGGGCACACTGAAGCTTTCTTT | CASSTLGHTEAFF | once | . | TRBJ1-1 | TRBV6-5
TGTGCCAGCAGTCGGGGAGGGGATGAGCAGTTCTTC | CASSRGGDEQFF | . | TRBD2 | TRBJ2-1 | TRBV12-3/TRBV12-4
TGTGCCAGCAGCCCCACACAGACTATGAACACTGAAGCTTTCTTT | CASSPTQTMNTEAFF | . | . | TRBJ1-1 | TRBV9
TGCGCCAGCAGCCAAGCTCTTCGACTAGCCCATACGCAGTATTTT | CASSQALRLAHTQYF | once | TRBD2 | TRBJ2-3 | TRBV4-3
TGTGCCAGCAGCTTGAGGCCAACTAATGAAAAACTGTTTTTT | CASSLRPTNEKLFF | . | . | TRBJ1-4 | TRBV5-6
TGTGCCTGGAGTGTACAGTCTTATCAGCCCCAGCATTTT | CAWSVQSYQPQHF | . | . | TRBJ1-5 | TRBV30
TGCAGCGTTTACTCCCGCGGGGGGGGCAACACTGAAGCTTTCTTT | CSVYSRGGGNTEAFF | . | . | TRBJ1-1 | TRBV29-1
TGTGCCAGCAGCCTAAGAAGTAATGAGCAGTTCTTC | CASSLRSNEQFF | . | . | TRBJ2-1 | TRBV5-4
TGCGCCAGCAGCGAACTTTACGGGACTAGCGGGAGGGCCGGGGTCAATGAGCAGTTCTTC | CASSELYGTSGRAGVNEQFF | . | TRBD2 | TRBJ2-1 | TRBV4-3
TGTGCCAGCAGCGTAGGGCAAGACTACGAGCAGTACTTC | CASSVGQDYEQYF | . | . | TRBJ2-7 | TRBV9
TGTGCCAGCAGCGCCGGGGGGGTGGTTAATTCACCCCTCCACTTT | CASSAGGVVNSPLHF | once | . | TRBJ1-6 | TRBV9
TGTGCCAGCAGAGACAGAGTATTGAATCAGCCCCAGCATTTT | CASRDRVLNQPQHF | . | . | TRBJ1-5 | TRBV2
TGCGCCAGCAGCCGAGAGAGGGTCATCGACGAGCAGTACTTC | CASSRERVIDEQYF | . | . | TRBJ2-7 | TRBV5-1
TGTGCCAGCAGCTTGTGGGTCGCAGCTAACTATGGCTACACCTTC | CASSLWVAANYGYTF | . | . | TRBJ1-2 | TRBV5-6
TGTGCCAGCAGCTTGGCTACAACCGGGACCTATCAAGAGACCCAGTACTTC | CASSLATTGTYQETQYF | . | . | TRBJ2-5 | TRBV11-2
TGTGCCAGCTCACCGACAGGGGGCAATCAGCCCCAGCATTTT | CASSPTGGNQPQHF | few | TRBD1 | TRBJ1-5 | TRBV18
TGCGCCAGCAGCCCCTACAGGGGACGCGAGCAGTACTTC | CASSPYRGREQYF | . | TRBD1 | TRBJ2-7 | TRBV10-1
TGTGCCAGCAGCTTAACCGGGAGGGAAGGACTGTTTTTT | CASSLTGREGLFF | . | TRBD2 | TRBJ2-2 | TRBV7-8